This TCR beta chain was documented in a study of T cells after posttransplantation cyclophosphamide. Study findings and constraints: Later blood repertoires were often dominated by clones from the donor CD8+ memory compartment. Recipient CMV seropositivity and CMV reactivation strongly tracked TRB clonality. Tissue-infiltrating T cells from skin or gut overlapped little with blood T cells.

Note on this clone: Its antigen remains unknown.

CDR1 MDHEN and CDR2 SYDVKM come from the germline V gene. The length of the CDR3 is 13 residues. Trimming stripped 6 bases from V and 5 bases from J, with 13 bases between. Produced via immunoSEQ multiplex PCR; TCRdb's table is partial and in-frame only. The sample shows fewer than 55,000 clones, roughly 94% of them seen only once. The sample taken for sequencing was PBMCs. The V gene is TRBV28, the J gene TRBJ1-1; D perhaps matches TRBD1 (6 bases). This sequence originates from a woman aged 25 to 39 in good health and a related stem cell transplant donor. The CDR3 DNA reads TGTGCCAGCAGGAACAGGGCGAGGACTGAAGCTTTCTTT. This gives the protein CASRNRARTEAFF.